A selection of T cell receptor beta chains follows, all from one sample in a study of T cells in Graves' hyperthyroidism and ophthalmopathy. TCRdb fed the multiplex PCR reads into MiXCR, producing one record per CDR3 protein. This sample yields over 200,000 distinct CDR3 sequences, of which approximately 15% are seen a single time; 13% belongs to the top ten. The sequenced material came from blood. Every receptor here comes from a woman aged 40 to 49 with Graves' hyperthyroidism that later progressed to Graves' ophthalmopathy. CDR3s include the opening cysteine and the closing phenylalanine or tryptophan. Fields, in order: J gene, D gene, clone size, V gene, CDR3 DNA, CDR3 protein. D genes are given only for firm matches. Part of the rows lack a size; the others show once, few, many or a class for expanded clones.

j_gene: TRBJ2-1
d_gene: TRBD2
abundance: many
v_gene: TRBV5-1
CDR3nt: TGCGCCAGCAGCTCGGGACTAGGGCAGGATGAGCAGTTCTTC
CDR3aa: CASSSGLGQDEQFF

j_gene: TRBJ2-5
d_gene: TRBD1
abundance: many
v_gene: TRBV13
CDR3nt: TGTGCCAGCAGCAGCTACCGGGACAGCCAAGAGACCCAGTACTTC
CDR3aa: CASSSYRDSQETQYF

j_gene: TRBJ2-2
d_gene: NA
abundance: many
v_gene: TRBV9
CDR3nt: TGTGCCAGCGGACTCCTTGGGGCGGAACTAGGGACCGGGGAGCTGTTTTTT
CDR3aa: CASGLLGAELGTGELFF

j_gene: TRBJ2-7
d_gene: NA
abundance: few
v_gene: TRBV4-1
CDR3nt: TGCGCCACTCACCACCCAATTAAGCCCGCCAAAAAGACCAAAGGGCAGGTCCGATCCTACGAGCAGTACTTC
CDR3aa: CATHHPIKPAKKTKGQVRSYEQYF

j_gene: TRBJ2-3
d_gene: NA
abundance: many
v_gene: TRBV29-1
CDR3nt: TGCAGCGTTGCCCCCCCGGCCGCTAATACGCAGTATTTT
CDR3aa: CSVAPPAANTQYF

j_gene: TRBJ2-1
d_gene: TRBD1
abundance: few
v_gene: TRBV3-1
CDR3nt: TGTGCCAGCAGCCAAGCCGGGACAGGGTACGATGAGCAGTTCTTC
CDR3aa: CASSQAGTGYDEQFF

j_gene: TRBJ2-1
d_gene: TRBD1
abundance: many
v_gene: TRBV19
CDR3nt: TGTGCCAGTAGTATTGGACAACAGGGGTTCTCCTACAATGAGCAGTTCTTC
CDR3aa: CASSIGQQGFSYNEQFF

j_gene: TRBJ2-1
d_gene: NA
abundance: many
v_gene: TRBV20-1
CDR3nt: TGCAGGGTCCAGAGGGCCTATCCTTTTTCATTATCAAATGAGCAGTTCTTC
CDR3aa: CRVQRAYPFSLSNEQFF

j_gene: TRBJ2-7
d_gene: TRBD2
abundance: many
v_gene: TRBV10-3
CDR3nt: TGTGCCACCGAACTTAGCGGGAGTCGGTACGAGCAGTACTTC
CDR3aa: CATELSGSRYEQYF

j_gene: TRBJ1-1
d_gene: NA
abundance: NA
v_gene: TRBV7-6
CDR3nt: TGTGCCAGCAGCAACTGGTCGGGGCGGGACAAACCTATGAACACTGAAGCTTTCTTT
CDR3aa: CASSNWSGRDKPMNTEAFF

j_gene: TRBJ2-5
d_gene: TRBD2
abundance: NA
v_gene: TRBV2
CDR3nt: TGTGCCAGCACTGAGCGGGGCGTCGAGACCCAGTACTTC
CDR3aa: CASTERGVETQYF

j_gene: TRBJ1-2
d_gene: NA
abundance: NA
v_gene: TRBV7-8
CDR3nt: TGTGCCAGCAGCCTCGGTTACTATGGCCACACCTTC
CDR3aa: CASSLGYYGHTF

j_gene: TRBJ2-2
d_gene: NA
abundance: few
v_gene: TRBV30
CDR3nt: TGTGCCTGGAGGATATCGGTCGCCGGGGAGCTGTTTTTT
CDR3aa: CAWRISVAGELFF

j_gene: TRBJ2-1
d_gene: NA
abundance: NA
v_gene: TRBV7-9
CDR3nt: TGTGCCAGCAGAGACGTTTCGGGCGCACAGTTCTTC
CDR3aa: CASRDVSGAQFF

j_gene: TRBJ1-1
d_gene: TRBD1
abundance: few
v_gene: TRBV19
CDR3nt: TGTGCCAGTAGTAGCCCTGGACAGGAGGGGGGACACACTGAAGCTTTCTTT
CDR3aa: CASSSPGQEGGHTEAFF

j_gene: TRBJ1-4
d_gene: NA
abundance: many
v_gene: TRBV2
CDR3nt: TGTGCCAGCAGAGCCCCCCCGGGACCTAATGAAAAACTGTTTTTT
CDR3aa: CASRAPPGPNEKLFF

j_gene: TRBJ2-7
d_gene: NA
abundance: many
v_gene: TRBV7-8
CDR3nt: TGTGCCAGCAGCCCCCACGGGGAGGTCCACGAGCAGTACTTC
CDR3aa: CASSPHGEVHEQYF

j_gene: TRBJ1-1
d_gene: TRBD1
abundance: many
v_gene: TRBV6-1
CDR3nt: TGTGCCAGCACCCTGGACAGGGTGAACACTGAAGCTTTCTTT
CDR3aa: CASTLDRVNTEAFF

j_gene: TRBJ2-2
d_gene: NA
abundance: NA
v_gene: TRBV6-5
CDR3nt: TGTGCCAGCAGTTACTGGGCCCCTCCGAACACCGGGGAGCTGTTTTTT
CDR3aa: CASSYWAPPNTGELFF

j_gene: TRBJ2-1
d_gene: TRBD2
abundance: many
v_gene: TRBV15
CDR3nt: TGTGCCACCAGCACCAGACTAGCGGATGAGCAGTTCTTC
CDR3aa: CATSTRLADEQFF

j_gene: TRBJ2-1
d_gene: NA
abundance: many
v_gene: TRBV6-1
CDR3nt: TGTGCCAGCAGTTTCGCCGGGACCCCATACAATGAGCAGTTCTTC
CDR3aa: CASSFAGTPYNEQFF

j_gene: TRBJ2-2
d_gene: NA
abundance: many
v_gene: TRBV9
CDR3nt: TGTGCCAGCAGCGCGGCCGTGATCACCGGGGAGCTGTTTTTT
CDR3aa: CASSAAVITGELFF

j_gene: TRBJ2-3
d_gene: NA
abundance: NA
v_gene: TRBV5-1
CDR3nt: TGCGCCAGCAGTTTGGGACTCTCAACCTCTAGCACAGATACGCAGTATTTT
CDR3aa: CASSLGLSTSSTDTQYF